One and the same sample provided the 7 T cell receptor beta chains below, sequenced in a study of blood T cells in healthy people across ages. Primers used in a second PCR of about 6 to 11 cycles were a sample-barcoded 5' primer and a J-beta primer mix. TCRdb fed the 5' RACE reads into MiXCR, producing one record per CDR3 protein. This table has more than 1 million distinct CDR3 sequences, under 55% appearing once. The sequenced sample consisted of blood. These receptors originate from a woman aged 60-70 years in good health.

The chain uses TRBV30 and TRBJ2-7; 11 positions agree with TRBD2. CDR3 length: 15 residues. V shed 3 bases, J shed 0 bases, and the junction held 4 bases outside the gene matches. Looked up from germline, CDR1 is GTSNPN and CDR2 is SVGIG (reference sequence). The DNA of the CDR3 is TGTGCCTGGAGAACTAGCGGGAGCAGCTCCTACGAGCAGTACTTC. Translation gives CAWRTSGSSSYEQYF.

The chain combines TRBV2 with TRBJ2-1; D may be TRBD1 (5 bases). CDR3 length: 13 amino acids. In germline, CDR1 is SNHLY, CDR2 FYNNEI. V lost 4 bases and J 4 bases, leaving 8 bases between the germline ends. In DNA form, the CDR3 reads TGTGCCAGCAGTGGACAGAGGTACAATGAGCAGTTCTTC. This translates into CASSGQRYNEQFF.

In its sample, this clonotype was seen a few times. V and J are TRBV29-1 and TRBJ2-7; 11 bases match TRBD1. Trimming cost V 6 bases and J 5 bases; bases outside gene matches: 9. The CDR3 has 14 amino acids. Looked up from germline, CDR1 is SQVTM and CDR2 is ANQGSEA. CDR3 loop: CSVDPGQGANEQYF. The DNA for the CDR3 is TGCAGCGTGGATCCCGGACAGGGGGCCAACGAGCAGTACTTC.

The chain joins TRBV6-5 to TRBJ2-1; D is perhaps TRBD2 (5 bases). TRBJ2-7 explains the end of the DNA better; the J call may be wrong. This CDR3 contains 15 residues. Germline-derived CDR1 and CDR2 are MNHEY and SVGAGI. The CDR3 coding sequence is TGTGCCAGCAGTCCGGGATTTAGCTCCTACAATGAGCAGTACTTC. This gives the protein CASSPGFSSYNEQYF.

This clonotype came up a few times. The DNA for the CDR3 is TGTGCCACCAGTGATTTTGACTGGGGCTACGAGCAGTACTTC. It translates to CATSDFDWGYEQYF. J is TRBJ2-4 and V is TRBV24-1, with unresolved D. The J call could be wrong; TRBJ2-7 is a better fit for the DNA end. From germline, CDR1 is KGHDR and CDR2 SFDVKD. The CDR3 loop spans 14 amino acids.

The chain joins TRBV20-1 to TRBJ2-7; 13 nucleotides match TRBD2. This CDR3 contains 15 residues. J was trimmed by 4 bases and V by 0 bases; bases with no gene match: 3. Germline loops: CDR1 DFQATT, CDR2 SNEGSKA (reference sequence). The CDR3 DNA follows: TGCAGTGCTAGAGATTGGACTAGCGGGGGATACGAGCAGTACTTC. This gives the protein CSARDWTSGGYEQYF.

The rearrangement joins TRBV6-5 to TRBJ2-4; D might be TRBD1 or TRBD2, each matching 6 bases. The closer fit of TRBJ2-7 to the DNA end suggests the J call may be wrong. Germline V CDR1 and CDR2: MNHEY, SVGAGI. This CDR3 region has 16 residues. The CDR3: CASSPVRGPDSYEQYF. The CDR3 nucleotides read TGTGCCAGCAGTCCTGTCCGGGGGCCTGACTCCTACGAGCAGTACTTC.